This entry lists 25 T cell receptor beta chains sequenced from one sample in a study of cytomegalovirus exposure and HLA in healthy donors. In the PCR, 60 Vbeta and 13 Jbeta primers were used. Method: immunoSEQ multiplex PCR; TCRdb's copy keeps in-frame clones and lacks some. The sample yields some 150,000 clones, 70% to 85% seen once. The sample taken for sequencing was PBMCs. The receptors come from a man between 25 and 39 years old in good health and CMV-seronegative.

V gene TRBV28 combines with J gene TRBJ2-1; 9 bases line up with TRBD1. The CDR3 length is 14 residues. CDR1 is MDHEN, CDR2 SYDVKM, per germline. V was pared by 6 bases and J by 6 bases, with 6 bases of the junction left unmatched. The CDR3 region has the DNA TGTGCCAGCAGGCCGGGACAGGGTCTCAATGAGCAGTTCTTC. It specifies CASRPGQGLNEQFF.

This clone appeared a single time. This rearrangement joins TRBV4-2 to TRBJ1-1; D perhaps matches TRBD1 (6 bases). Trimming took off 2 bases at V and 1 base at J, with 11 bases between the two ends. In germline, CDR1 is LGHNA, CDR2 YNFKEQ. This CDR3 comprises 15 residues. In DNA form, the CDR3 reads TGTGCCAGCAGCCAAAAAGGGGGGGGGAACACTGAAGCTTTCTTT. As protein: CASSQKGGGNTEAFF.

The genes are TRBV4-1 and TRBJ2-1, with 10 positions matching TRBD1. The germline CDR1 and CDR2 sequences are MGHRA and YSYEKL. This CDR3 contains 16 residues. V was clipped by 2 bases and J by 4 bases; unmatched bases: 5. The CDR3 DNA reads as TGCGCCAGCAGCCAACCGGACAGGGGGGGGTACAATGAGCAGTTCTTC. Protein product: CASSQPDRGGYNEQFF.

The V gene is TRBV6-1, the J gene TRBJ2-1, with 15 bases fitting TRBD2. J gave up 13 bases and V 3 bases, and 10 bases lay outside the gene matches. Germline CDR1 and CDR2: MNHNS and SASEGT. There are 16 residues in the CDR3. CDR3 residues: CASSDLSGLAGGQQFF. The CDR3 DNA reads as TGTGCCAGCAGTGACCTCTCGGGACTAGCGGGGGGCCAACAGTTCTTC.

The chain combines TRBV7-9 with TRBJ2-5; D uncertain. The germline V gene has CDR1 SEHNR and CDR2 FQNEAQ (reference sequence). CDR3 length: 12 residues. The V end lost 5 bases, the J end lost 6 bases, and 10 bases lay between the germline ends. This CDR3 reads CASSDDIKTQYF. The CDR3 DNA is TGTGCCAGCAGCGATGACATCAAGACCCAGTACTTC.

This sequence joins TRBV7-7 and TRBJ2-3; 7 bases are shared with TRBD1. The CDR3 totals 14 residues. Germline V gene data show CDR1 as SSHAT and CDR2 as FNYEAQ (reference sequence). Trimming removed 6 bases from V and 3 bases from J; junction bases left unmatched: 6. The CDR3 sequence is CASSPTGNTDTQYF. The CDR3 nucleotides read TGTGCCAGCAGTCCGACAGGGAATACAGATACGCAGTATTTT.

This clone was counted a single time. The V gene is TRBV27, the J gene TRBJ1-1; 10 bases fit TRBD1. This CDR3 is 14 amino acids long. The germline V gene encodes CDR1 MNHEY and CDR2 SMNVEV (reference sequence). V was pared by 5 bases and J by 5 bases, with 5 bases of the junction left unmatched. The DNA of the CDR3 is TGTGCCAGCAGTCCCTGGACAGGGGGGACTGAAGCTTTCTTT. This codes for CASSPWTGGTEAFF.

This chain uses TRBV2 with TRBJ1-1, with D tentatively TRBD1 (6 bases). Deletions cut 4 bases from V and 4 bases from J, with 10 bases between. Germline V gene sequence: CDR1 SNHLY, CDR2 FYNNEI. The CDR3 is made up of 13 amino acids. In DNA, the CDR3 is TGTGCCAGCAGTGCCCAGGGGAGCACTGAAGCTTTCTTT. Translated: CASSAQGSTEAFF. The entire variable domain, with the rest obtained from reference TRBV2 and TRBJ1-1, is as follows: EPEVTQTPSHQVTQMGQEVILRCVPISNHLYFYWYRQILGQKVEFLVSFYNNEISEKSEIFDDQFSVERPDGSNFTLKIRSTKLEDSAMYFCASSAQGSTEAFFGQGTRLTVV.

J is TRBJ2-7 and V is TRBV2; D is undetermined. The germline gives CDR1 SNHLY, CDR2 FYNNEI. Trimming pared 4 bases from V and 5 bases from J, leaving 12 bases between. This CDR3 is built from 13 residues. The CDR3 region has the DNA TGTGCCAGCAGTGGGGCAGAACCGGACGAGCAGTACTTC. This gives the protein CASSGAEPDEQYF. The entire variable domain, with the rest obtained from reference TRBV2 and TRBJ2-7, is as follows: EPEVTQTPSHQVTQMGQEVILRCVPISNHLYFYWYRQILGQKVEFLVSFYNNEISEKSEIFDDQFSVERPDGSNFTLKIRSTKLEDSAMYFCASSGAEPDEQYFGPGTRLTVT.

This clone occurred once. The chain combines TRBV14 with TRBJ1-1; no clear D. V lost 0 bases and J lost 10, with 9 bases in between. The CDR3 is 12 amino acids. Germline lookup yields CDR1 SGHDN and CDR2 FVKESK. The CDR3 bases are TGTGCCAGCAGCCAAGATGGGAGTGGAGCTTTCTTT. Protein product: CASSQDGSGAFF. Filled out from reference TRBV14 and TRBJ1-1, the complete variable domain reads EAGVTQFPSHSVIEKGQTVTLRCDPISGHDNLYWYRRVMGKEIKFLLHFVKESKQDESGMPNNRFLAERTGGTYSTLKVQPAELEDSGVYFCASSQDGSGAFFGQGTRLTVV.

This chain links TRBV6-5 with TRBJ1-5, with 7 bases fitting TRBD1. This CDR3 region has 14 residues. CDR1 and CDR2 (germline): MNHEY, SVGAGI. The J segment lost 7 bases and the V segment lost 2 bases, leaving 5 bases of the junction unmatched. CDR3 region: CASSYRQGTQPQHF. DNA of the CDR3: TGTGCCAGCAGTTACCGACAGGGTACCCAGCCCCAGCATTTT.

This clone was seen a few times. The chain links TRBV14 to TRBJ2-5, with D possibly being TRBD2 (6 bases). V was shortened by 4 bases and J by 2 bases, with 14 bases between the two germline ends. The CDR3 runs to 15 residues. The V gene's germline CDR1 is SGHDN and CDR2 FVKESK. The CDR3 here is CASSRNMGGQETQYF. CDR3 DNA sequence: TGTGCCAGCAGCCGAAATATGGGGGGACAAGAGACCCAGTACTTC. Full variable domain (missing parts from reference TRBV14 and TRBJ2-5): EAGVTQFPSHSVIEKGQTVTLRCDPISGHDNLYWYRRVMGKEIKFLLHFVKESKQDESGMPNNRFLAERTGGTYSTLKVQPAELEDSGVYFCASSRNMGGQETQYFGPGTRLLVL.

V is TRBV7-9 and J is TRBJ2-3; D is undetermined. Germline loops: CDR1 SEHNR, CDR2 FQNEAQ (reference sequence). This CDR3 comprises 11 residues. Trimming shortened V by 4 bases and J by 9 bases, and 8 bases separated the two germline ends. Written as DNA, the CDR3 is TGTGCCAGCAGCTGGCTAGACACGCAGTATTTT. This encodes CASSWLDTQYF.

The rearrangement links TRBV9 to TRBJ1-2, with 7 bases identical to TRBD1. The CDR3 has 18 residues. V lost 3 bases to trimming and J lost 4 bases; unmatched junction nucleotides: 18. Germline V CDR1 and CDR2: SGDLS, YYNGEE. CDR3 DNA: TGTGCCAGCAGCGGGATCCGGGACAGCCCCCATCCTGTCTATGGCTACACCTTC. Protein product: CASSGIRDSPHPVYGYTF.

In its sample, this clone was seen once. The CDR3 sequence is CASWGGTGASNEKLFF. In DNA form, the CDR3 reads TGTGCCAGCTGGGGGGGGACAGGGGCCTCCAATGAAAAACTGTTTTTT. The chain links TRBV2 to TRBJ1-4; TRBD1 matches 10 bases. With V trimmed by 8 bases and J by 5 bases, 11 bases remained unmatched. The CDR3 runs 16 residues. Germline CDR1 and CDR2: SNHLY and FYNNEI.

On this clone itself: A junction boundary mismatches the germline segment, possibly from a read error. This chain links TRBV7-9 with TRBJ1-2; 10 positions agree with TRBD1. The CDR3 is 12 residues long. The germline V gene has CDR1 SEHNR and CDR2 FQNEAQ (reference sequence). The CDR3 DNA reads as TGTTCCAGCAGCGGGACAGGGGAGGGCTACACCTTC. Its translation is CSSSGTGEGYTF.

This sequence joins TRBV27 and TRBJ2-1, with a possible D match to TRBD2 (5 bases). This CDR3 comprises 13 residues. V dropped 7 bases and J dropped 7 bases, with 14 bases sitting between them. Germline values: CDR1 MNHEY, CDR2 SMNVEV (reference sequence). CDR3 coding DNA: TGTGCCAGCACTGGGCGGGTACGGAATGAGCAGTTCTTC. Protein product: CASTGRVRNEQFF.

This clone was picked up a small number of times. This rearrangement joins TRBV14 to TRBJ2-2; TRBD2 agrees at 15 bases. Germline assignment: CDR1 SGHDN and CDR2 FVKESK. This CDR3 contains 19 residues. The V segment lost 1 base and the J segment 2 bases; nucleotides outside the gene matches: 5. CDR3 in amino acids: CASSQGGLAGGRNTGELFF. As DNA, the CDR3 is TGTGCCAGCAGCCAAGGGGGACTAGCGGGGGGCCGAAACACCGGGGAGCTGTTTTTT.

Details on this clone: The identical CDR3 is also encoded by other nucleotide sequences in the sample. The chain employs TRBV9 and TRBJ2-1, with D possibly TRBD2 on 7 matching bases. Germline V gives CDR1 SGDLS, CDR2 YYNGEE. The CDR3 is made up of 15 amino acids. Trimming took off 0 bases at V and 4 bases at J, with 11 bases between the two ends. The CDR3 region has the DNA TGTGCCAGCAGCGTAGGGGGGGGCGCGTACAATGAGCAGTTCTTC. Translation: CASSVGGGAYNEQFF.

The gene calls are TRBV13 and TRBJ1-1, with D perhaps matching TRBD1 (5 bases). Germline values: CDR1 PRHDT, CDR2 FYEKMQ (reference sequence). V dropped 2 bases and J dropped 1 base, with 14 bases sitting between them. The CDR3 spans 16 residues. CDR3 nucleotides: TGTGCCAGCAGCTTAAAAACAGGAGGGGAGAACACTGAAGCTTTCTTT. It yields the protein CASSLKTGGENTEAFF.

V and J are TRBV29-1 and TRBJ1-1; 7 bases line up with TRBD1. Germline values: CDR1 SQVTM, CDR2 ANQGSEA. V shed 6 bases and J 0 bases; nucleotides not matched to a gene: 7. This CDR3 has 14 residues. The CDR3 loop reads CSVRTGTVNTEAFF. The CDR3 DNA reads as TGCAGCGTGAGAACCGGGACAGTGAACACTGAAGCTTTCTTT.

This sequence joins TRBV27 and TRBJ2-5, with 7 bases that match TRBD2. The ends lost 1 base at V and 7 bases at J; junction bases unmatched: 6. CDR1 MNHEY and CDR2 SMNVEV come from the germline V gene (reference sequence). CDR3 size: 14 residues. Written as DNA, the CDR3 is TGTGCCAGCAGTTTATTAGGGACGGGGGGGACCCAGTACTTC. Its translation is CASSLLGTGGTQYF.

V is TRBV27 and J is TRBJ2-1; a possible D gene is TRBD1 (6 bases). The CDR3 extends over 14 amino acids. Germline V gene data show CDR1 as MNHEY and CDR2 as SMNVEV (reference sequence). V dropped 4 bases and J dropped 2 bases, with 9 bases sitting between them. CDR3 sequence reads: CASSSGVPYNEQFF. CDR3 nucleotide sequence: TGTGCCAGCAGTTCAGGGGTCCCCTACAATGAGCAGTTCTTC.

The V and J genes are TRBV5-8 and TRBJ2-5; D is undetermined. Germline CDR1 is SGHTS and CDR2 is YDEGEE. The V and J ends lost 4 bases and 7 bases respectively, with 14 bases between them. The CDR3 totals 13 residues. CDR3 sequence reads: CASSRQGHGTQYF. The DNA for the CDR3 is TGTGCCAGCAGCCGACAAGGCCATGGGACCCAGTACTTC.

The CDR3 DNA follows: TGTGCCAGCAGTGTCTCAGGTACCTACGAGCAGTACTTC. Encoded protein: CASSVSGTYEQYF. The chain links TRBV28 to TRBJ2-7; D gene ambiguous. The CDR3 sequence is 13 residues long. Per germline, CDR1 MDHEN and CDR2 SYDVKM. Trimming cost V 5 bases and J 2 bases, with 10 bases left between them.